Included here is one TCR beta chain sequence, with context. TCRalpha and TCRbeta libraries used 5'RACE with constant-segment primers and UMIs. TCRdb itself ran the 5' RACE reads through MiXCR, one entry per CDR3 protein. The table includes 120,000 or so distinct CDR3 sequences, about 18% detected once. This record comes from a study of T-cell memory formation after mild COVID-19. CDR3 size: 17 residues. V shed 5 bases and J 0 bases; nucleotides not matched to a gene: 10. Germline CDR1 reads SGHTA; CDR2 reads FQGNSA. This chain uses TRBV7-2 with TRBJ1-5; 7 nucleotides agree with TRBD1. The sequencing sample was made of PBMCs or a T cell subset sorted from them (not recorded which). The receptor comes from a man aged 18 to 29 who had mild COVID-19 (a few samples of this study predate the infection). Cell type and time point are not known. DNA of the CDR3: TGTGCCAGCAGCCTACAGGGGACCGGGAATAGCAATCAGCCCCAGCATTTT. This translates into CASSLQGTGNSNQPQHF.